A single sample gave rise to the 11 T cell receptor beta chains below, sequenced in a study of regulatory T cells in long-lasting Graves disease. The time point here: newly diagnosed GD, antithyroid drugs for less than 3 months. Generation of the TCR library employed RNA extracted from PBMCs. Building of the TCR beta libraries involved iRepertoire HTBI primers and Arm-PCR of CDR3 regions. TCRdb used MiXCR to reprocess the multiplex PCR reads, holding one entry per CDR3 protein. The sample carries a few hundred thousand distinct CDR3 sequences, 15% to 20% recorded once. This sample was also put to use in a study of T cells in Graves' hyperthyroidism and ophthalmopathy.

This specimen consisted of peripheral blood mononuclear cells (PBMCs), obtained at new diagnosis, from a patient treated with antithyroid drugs. These receptors were collected from a man aged 40-49 years with Graves disease.

This clonotype showed up many times. The gene calls are TRBV5-1 and TRBJ2-5, with 9 positions matching TRBD1. Per germline, CDR1 SGHRS and CDR2 YFSETQ. J lost 3 bases, V lost 0 bases, and 3 bases had no gene match. The CDR3 extends over 15 amino acids. CDR3 DNA sequence: TGCGCCAGCAGCTTGGCCAGGACAGGGGAAGAGACCCAGTACTTC. Translation: CASSLARTGEETQYF.

This clonotype was seen repeatedly, ten times or more. The chain is built from TRBV18 and TRBJ1-1; 8 positions match TRBD1. Germline CDR1 and CDR2: KGHSH and LQKENI. The V and J ends lost 4 bases and 0 bases, in that order; junction bases with no gene match: 7. This CDR3 is built from 16 residues. CDR3: CASSHGQGNMNTEAFF. The CDR3 DNA reads TGTGCCAGCTCACACGGACAGGGCAACATGAACACTGAAGCTTTCTTT. Variable domain in full (rest from reference TRBV18 and TRBJ1-1): NAGVMQNPRHLVRRRGQEARLRCSPMKGHSHVYWYRQLPEEGLKFMVYLQKENIIDESGMPKERFSAEFPKEGPSILRIQQVVRGDSAAYFCASSHGQGNMNTEAFFGQGTRLTVV.

This clonotype was found many times. V gene TRBV4-3 combines with J gene TRBJ2-2; TRBD1 matches 8 bases. The V gene end was trimmed by 4 bases and the J gene end by 3 bases; junction bases not matched to a gene: 4. Germline V gene lookup returns CDR1 LGHNA and CDR2 YSLEER. The CDR3 spans 15 residues. As DNA, the CDR3 is TGCGCCAGCAGCCGTCGGACAGGGTACACCGGGGAGCTGTTTTTT. Translated: CASSRRTGYTGELFF.

This clonotype was recorded many times. The genes are TRBV18 and TRBJ2-1, with 9 bases identical to TRBD1. The CDR3 covers 16 residues. Trimming took 5 bases from V and 6 from J; bases not matched to a gene: 11. In germline, CDR1 is KGHSH, CDR2 LQKENI. The CDR3 DNA follows: TGTGCCAGCTCAGGGCGACAGGGGGTAGACGGCAATGAGCAGTTCTTC. Its translation is CASSGRQGVDGNEQFF.

This clonotype was observed a few times. The gene calls are TRBV5-1 and TRBJ2-2; a weak D match, TRBD2 (5 bases). Germline V gene data show CDR1 as SGHRS and CDR2 as YFSETQ. V was cut by 4 bases and J by 2 bases, with 9 bases left in between. The CDR3 runs 14 residues. For the CDR3, the DNA is TGCGCCAGCAGCGAGGGCCCCAACACCGGGGAGCTGTTTTTT. Protein sequence: CASSEGPNTGELFF.

Ten or more counts support this clonotype. The rearrangement links TRBV2 to TRBJ1-6; unclear D gene. Trimming stripped 1 base from V and 13 bases from J, with 8 bases between. There are 12 residues in the CDR3. The V gene's germline CDR1 is SNHLY and CDR2 FYNNEI. The CDR3 region is CASSEGLTPLHF. DNA for the CDR3: TGTGCCAGCAGTGAAGGGCTGACGCCCCTCCACTTT.

The sample holds a few counts of this clonotype. The CDR3: CASSYTGQDYEQYF. The CDR3 DNA follows: TGTGCCAGCAGTTACACCGGACAGGACTACGAGCAGTACTTC. The chain uses TRBV6-2 or TRBV6-3 and TRBJ2-7; 7 positions agree with TRBD1. Per the germline V gene, CDR1 is MNHEY and CDR2 is SVGEGT. The CDR3 covers 14 residues. The trim removed 2 bases at V and 3 bases at J, leaving 4 bases unmatched.

Only a few counts were recorded for this clonotype. The rearrangement joins TRBV5-1 to TRBJ2-1; 9 nucleotides agree with TRBD2. Germline loops: CDR1 SGHRS, CDR2 YFSETQ. With V trimmed by 4 bases and J by 8 bases, 7 bases remained unmatched. The CDR3 totals 14 residues. CDR3 nucleotide sequence: TGCGCCAGCAGCCCGGGACTAGCCACCGATGAGCAGTTCTTC. It yields the protein CASSPGLATDEQFF.

The sample holds many counts of this clonotype. The genes are TRBV20-1 and TRBJ2-3; tentatively, D is TRBD2 (5 bases). V was clipped by 0 bases and J by 1 base, with 11 bases between them. This CDR3 spans 15 amino acids. Germline V lookup: CDR1 DFQATT, CDR2 SNEGSKA (reference sequence). CDR3 sequence: CSARDLAGRTDTQYF. The CDR3 nucleotides read TGCAGTGCTAGAGATTTGGCGGGCCGCACAGATACGCAGTATTTT.

This clonotype came up many times. The chain recombines TRBV5-1 with TRBJ2-4; D remains ambiguous. The germline V and J ends were trimmed by 2 bases and 0 bases, with 6 bases remaining between them. CDR3 length: 14 residues. From germline, CDR1 is SGHRS and CDR2 YFSETQ. CDR3 nucleotide sequence: TGCGCCAGCAGCTTCGGGTTAGCCAAAAACATTCAGTACTTC. It encodes CASSFGLAKNIQYF.

In its sample, this clonotype was seen a few times. The chain is built from TRBV4-3 and TRBJ2-7; TRBD1 aligns across 11 bases. The V gene's germline CDR1 is LGHNA and CDR2 YSLEER. The CDR3 sequence is 14 residues long. V lost 2 bases and J lost 6; bases outside the gene matches: 3. The CDR3 bases are TGCGCCAGCAGCCAACCGGGACAGGGGGGCGAGCAGTACTTC. It encodes CASSQPGQGGEQYF.